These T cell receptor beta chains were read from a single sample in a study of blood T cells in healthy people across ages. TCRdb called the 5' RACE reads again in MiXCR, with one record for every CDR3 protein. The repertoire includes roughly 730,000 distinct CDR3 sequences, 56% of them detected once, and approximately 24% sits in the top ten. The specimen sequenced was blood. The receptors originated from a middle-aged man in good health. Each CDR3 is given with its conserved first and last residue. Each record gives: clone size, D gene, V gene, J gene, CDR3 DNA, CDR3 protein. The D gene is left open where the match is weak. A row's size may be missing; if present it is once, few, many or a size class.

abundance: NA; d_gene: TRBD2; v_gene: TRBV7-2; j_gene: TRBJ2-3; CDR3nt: TGTGCCAGCAGCGCGGCCGGACTAGCGCTTGGAGATACGCAGTATTTT; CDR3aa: CASSAAGLALGDTQYF
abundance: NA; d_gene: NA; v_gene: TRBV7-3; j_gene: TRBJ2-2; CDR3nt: TGTGCCAGCAGCCGGACCGGGAGCACGGCCACCGGGGAGCTGTTTTTT; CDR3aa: CASSRTGSTATGELFF
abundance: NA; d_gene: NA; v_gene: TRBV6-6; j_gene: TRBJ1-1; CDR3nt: TGTGCCAGCAGTTACGACAGGTTTTCGGGGGTGAACACTGAAGCTTTCTTT; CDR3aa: CASSYDRFSGVNTEAFF
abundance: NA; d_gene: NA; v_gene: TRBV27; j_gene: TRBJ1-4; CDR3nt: TGTGCCAGCAGTGCCGGACGGAGAACTAATGAAAAACTGTTTTTT; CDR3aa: CASSAGRRTNEKLFF
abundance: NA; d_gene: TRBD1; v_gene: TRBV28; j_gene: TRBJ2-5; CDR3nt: TGTGCCACACTGGACAGGGGGCAAGAGACCCAGTACTTC; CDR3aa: CATLDRGQETQYF
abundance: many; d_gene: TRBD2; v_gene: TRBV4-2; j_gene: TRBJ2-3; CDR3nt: TGTGCCAGCAGCCGAGACACTAGCGGGATGGGAGATACGCAGTATTTT; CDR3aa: CASSRDTSGMGDTQYF
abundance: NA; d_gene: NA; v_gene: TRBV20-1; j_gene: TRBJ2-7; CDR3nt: TGCAGTGCGGCTGTCTCCTACGAGCAGTACTTC; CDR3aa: CSAAVSYEQYF
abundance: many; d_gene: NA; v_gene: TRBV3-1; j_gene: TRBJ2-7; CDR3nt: TGTGCCAGCAGCCGGGGTTCCTACGAGCAGTACTTC; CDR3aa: CASSRGSYEQYF
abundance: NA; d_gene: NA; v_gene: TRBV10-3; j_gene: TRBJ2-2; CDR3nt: TGTGCCATCAGTGAAGGGACTGGACGAACCGGGGAGCTGTTTTTT; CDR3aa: CAISEGTGRTGELFF
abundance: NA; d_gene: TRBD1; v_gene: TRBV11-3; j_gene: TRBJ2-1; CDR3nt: TGTGCCAGCAGCCCAGACAGGGGATATGAGCAGTTCTTC; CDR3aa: CASSPDRGYEQFF
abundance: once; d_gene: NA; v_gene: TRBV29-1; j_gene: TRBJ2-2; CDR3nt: TGCAGCGTTGAGAGGTCTCCGAACACCGGGGAGCTGTTTTTT; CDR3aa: CSVERSPNTGELFF
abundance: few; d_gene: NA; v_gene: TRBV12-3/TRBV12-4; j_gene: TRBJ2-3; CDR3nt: TGTGCCAGCAGTACAAGACTAGCCGGGGGCAATAGCGATACGCAGTATTTT; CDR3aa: CASSTRLAGGNSDTQYF
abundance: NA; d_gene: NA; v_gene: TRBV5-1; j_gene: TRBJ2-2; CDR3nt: TGCGCCAGCAGAGAGACTAGGAACACCGGGGAGCTGTTTTTT; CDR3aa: CASRETRNTGELFF
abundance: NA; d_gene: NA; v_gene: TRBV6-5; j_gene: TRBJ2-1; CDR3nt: TGTGCCAGCAGCCCCAGCCTGAGTGGCAATGAGCAGTTCTTC; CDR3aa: CASSPSLSGNEQFF
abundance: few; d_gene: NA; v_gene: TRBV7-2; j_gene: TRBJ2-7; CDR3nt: TGTGCCAGCAGCCCCCCCTCCGGGACGGCGACCTACGAGCAGTACTTC; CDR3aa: CASSPPSGTATYEQYF
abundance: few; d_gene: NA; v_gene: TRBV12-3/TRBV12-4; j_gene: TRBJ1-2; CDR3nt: TGTGCCAGCGTCGGGGACGGATCTCTGGTCGGCTACACCTTC; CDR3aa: CASVGDGSLVGYTF
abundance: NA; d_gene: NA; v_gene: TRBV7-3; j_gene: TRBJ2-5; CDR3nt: TGTGCCAGCAGCTTAGCGCTAACAGGGGAGACCCAGTACTTC; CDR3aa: CASSLALTGETQYF
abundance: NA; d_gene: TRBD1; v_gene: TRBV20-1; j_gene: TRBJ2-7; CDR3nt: TGCAGTGCACAGACAGGGCAGGGGATCTACGAGCAGTACTTC; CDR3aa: CSAQTGQGIYEQYF
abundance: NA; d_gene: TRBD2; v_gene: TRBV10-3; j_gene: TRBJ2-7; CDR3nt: TGTGCCAGCCTAAGCGGGGGAAACTACAATGAGCAGTACTTC; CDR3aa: CASLSGGNYNEQYF
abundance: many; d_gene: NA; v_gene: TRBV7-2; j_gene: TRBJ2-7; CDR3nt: TGTGCCAGCAGCTTAATGGTCGAGCAGTACTTC; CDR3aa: CASSLMVEQYF
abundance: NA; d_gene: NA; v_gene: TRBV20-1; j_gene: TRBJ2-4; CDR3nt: TGCAGTGCCGCGGGACGGATGGAACAGGTCCGGCGGGACATTCAGTACTTC; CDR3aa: CSAAGRMEQVRRDIQYF
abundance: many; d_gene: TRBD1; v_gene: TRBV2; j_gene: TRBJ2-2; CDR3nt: TGTGCCAGCAGCCGACAGGGAGCCACCGGGGAGCTGTTTTTT; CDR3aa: CASSRQGATGELFF
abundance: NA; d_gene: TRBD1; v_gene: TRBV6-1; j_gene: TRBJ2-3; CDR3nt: TGTGCCAGCACCATACAGGGGGCAACGGTGGCGGATACGCAGTATTTT; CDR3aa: CASTIQGATVADTQYF
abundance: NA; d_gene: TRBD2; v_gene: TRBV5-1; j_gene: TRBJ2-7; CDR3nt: TGCGCCAGCAGCTTGCAAAGCGGGGGGGCCAATGAGCAGTACTTC; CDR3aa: CASSLQSGGANEQYF
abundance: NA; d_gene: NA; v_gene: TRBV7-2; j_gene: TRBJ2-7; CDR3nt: TGTGCCAGCAGCCCGAGTAGGGAGTGGAGCTCCTACGAGCAGTACTTC; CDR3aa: CASSPSREWSSYEQYF
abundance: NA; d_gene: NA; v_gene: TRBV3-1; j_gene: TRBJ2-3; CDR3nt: TGTGCCAGCACCCCCGAGGACGGTACGCAGTATTTT; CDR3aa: CASTPEDGTQYF
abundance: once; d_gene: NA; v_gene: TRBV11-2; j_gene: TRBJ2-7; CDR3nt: TGTGCCAGCGGCCTAGAGGGGGGCTACGAGCAGTACTTC; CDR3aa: CASGLEGGYEQYF
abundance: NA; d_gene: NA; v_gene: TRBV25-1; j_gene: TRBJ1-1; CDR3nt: TGTGCCAGCAGTCATCTGGACGCTGAAGCTTTCTTT; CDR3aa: CASSHLDAEAFF
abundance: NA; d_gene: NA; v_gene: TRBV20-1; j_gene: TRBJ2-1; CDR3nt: TGCAGTGCTAGCAGCGGGCCAAAGCAGTTCTTC; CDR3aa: CSASSGPKQFF
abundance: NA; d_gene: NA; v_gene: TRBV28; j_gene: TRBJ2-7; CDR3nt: TGTGCCAGCGCAAGCATGTGGGGGAGCTCCTACGAGCAGTACTTC; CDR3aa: CASASMWGSSYEQYF
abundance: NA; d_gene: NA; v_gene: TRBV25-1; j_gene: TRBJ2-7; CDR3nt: TGTGCCAGCAGTGAATCGGGCTACGAGCAGTACTTC; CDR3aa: CASSESGYEQYF
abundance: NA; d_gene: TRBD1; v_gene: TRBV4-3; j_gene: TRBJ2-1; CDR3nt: TGCGCCAGCAGCCGAAGACAGGGGATCTACAATGAGCAGTTCTTC; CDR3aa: CASSRRQGIYNEQFF
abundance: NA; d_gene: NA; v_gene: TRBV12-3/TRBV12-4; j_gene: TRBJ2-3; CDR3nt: TGTGCTATCGGCCTAGGTCTTAGAAACACAGATACGCAGTATTTT; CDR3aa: CAIGLGLRNTDTQYF
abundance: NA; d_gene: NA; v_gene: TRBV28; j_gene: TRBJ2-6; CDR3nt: TGTGCCAGCAGTTCGGCAGGGTTCCCCTCTGGGGCCAACGTCCTGACTTTC; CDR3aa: CASSSAGFPSGANVLTF
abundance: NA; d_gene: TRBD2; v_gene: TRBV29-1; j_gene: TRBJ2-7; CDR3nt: TGCAGCGTTGCGAATCTAGCGGGAGTCTCAGACGAGCAGTACTTC; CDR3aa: CSVANLAGVSDEQYF
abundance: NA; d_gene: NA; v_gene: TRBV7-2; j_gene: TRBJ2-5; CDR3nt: TGTGCCAGCAGCGATTTACAGGGTAGAGGAGAGACCCAGTACTTC; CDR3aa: CASSDLQGRGETQYF
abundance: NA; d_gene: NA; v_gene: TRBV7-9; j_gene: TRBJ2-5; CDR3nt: TGTGCCACAGTTGAACGGGATTCTCCCCCTGGGACCCAGTACTTC; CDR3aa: CATVERDSPPGTQYF
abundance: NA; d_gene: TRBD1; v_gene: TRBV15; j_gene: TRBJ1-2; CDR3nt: TGTGCCACCAGCAGAGGCGGAGGGGGCACTAACTATGGCTACACCTTC; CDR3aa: CATSRGGGGTNYGYTF
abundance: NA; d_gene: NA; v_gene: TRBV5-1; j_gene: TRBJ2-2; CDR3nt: TGCGCCAGCAGCTTGGAGGGGGATCTGAGCACCGGGGAGCTGTTTTTT; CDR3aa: CASSLEGDLSTGELFF
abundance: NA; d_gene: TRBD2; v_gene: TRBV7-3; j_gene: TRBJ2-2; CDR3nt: TGTGCCAGCAGCTCCAGTAGCGGGAGACGGACCGGGGAGCTGTTTTTT; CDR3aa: CASSSSSGRRTGELFF
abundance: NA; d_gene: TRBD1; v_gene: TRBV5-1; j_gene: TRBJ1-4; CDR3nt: TGCGCCAGCAGCTCGGAGGACAGGTCGGGGGATGAAAAACTGTTTTTT; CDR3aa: CASSSEDRSGDEKLFF
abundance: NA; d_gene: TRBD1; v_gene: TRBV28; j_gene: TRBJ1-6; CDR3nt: TGTGCCAGCAGTTTCCCTTGGCACCAGGGGGCAGGGAATTCACCCCTCCACTTT; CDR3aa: CASSFPWHQGAGNSPLHF
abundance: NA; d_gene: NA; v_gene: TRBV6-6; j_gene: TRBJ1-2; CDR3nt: TGTGCCAGCAGTTTGAAGGAGAGTGGCTACACCTTC; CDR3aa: CASSLKESGYTF
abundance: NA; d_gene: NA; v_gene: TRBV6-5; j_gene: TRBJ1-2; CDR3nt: TGTGCCAGCAGTTGGGACGGAGAATCTAACTATGGCTACACCTTC; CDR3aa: CASSWDGESNYGYTF
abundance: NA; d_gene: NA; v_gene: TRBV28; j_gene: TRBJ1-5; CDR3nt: TGTGCCAGCCTAACCTACGGCGGTGAGAATCAGCCCCAGCATTTT; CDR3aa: CASLTYGGENQPQHF
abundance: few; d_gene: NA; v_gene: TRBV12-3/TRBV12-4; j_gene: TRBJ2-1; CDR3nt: TGTGCCAGCAGTTTTATTAGGGGTCACAATGAGCAGTTCTTC; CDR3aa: CASSFIRGHNEQFF
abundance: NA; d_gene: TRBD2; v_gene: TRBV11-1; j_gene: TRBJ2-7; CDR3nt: TGTGCCAGTGCCGGCGGGAGGGTTACCTACGAGCAGTACTTT; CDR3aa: CASAGGRVTYEQYF
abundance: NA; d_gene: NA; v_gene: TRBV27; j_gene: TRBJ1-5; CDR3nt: TGTGCCAGCAGGGGGGTGGGGCAGGGGAATCAGCCCCAGCATTTT; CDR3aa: CASRGVGQGNQPQHF
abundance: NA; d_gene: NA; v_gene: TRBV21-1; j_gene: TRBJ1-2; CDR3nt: TGTGCCAGCAGCAAAGAAACGGACAGTCGTGCCGACAGGGTAGAAGTGTATGGCTACACCTTC; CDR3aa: CASSKETDSRADRVEVYGYTF
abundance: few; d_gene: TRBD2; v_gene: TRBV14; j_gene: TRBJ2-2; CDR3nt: TGTGCCAGCAGCCTCAGAAGGTCCGGGAGGGGTTATTCCGGGGAGCTGTTTTTT; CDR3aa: CASSLRRSGRGYSGELFF
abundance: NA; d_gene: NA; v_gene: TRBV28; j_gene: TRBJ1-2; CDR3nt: TGTGCCAGCAGCACGACGGACAACTATGGCTACACCTTC; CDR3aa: CASSTTDNYGYTF
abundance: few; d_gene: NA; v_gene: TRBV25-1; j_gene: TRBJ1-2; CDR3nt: TGTGCCAGCAGTGAGTCAGTTCTAGATGGCTACACCTTC; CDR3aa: CASSESVLDGYTF
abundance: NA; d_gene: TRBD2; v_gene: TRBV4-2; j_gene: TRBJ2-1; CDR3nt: TGTGCCAGCAGCCCATCTAGCGGGGGGGCCAATGAGCAGTTCTTC; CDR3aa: CASSPSSGGANEQFF
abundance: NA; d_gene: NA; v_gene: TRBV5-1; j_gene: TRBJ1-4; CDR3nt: TGCGCCAGCAGCACCCGGACAGCTAATGAAAAACTGTTTTTT; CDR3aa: CASSTRTANEKLFF